This record covers a single TCR beta chain. The antigen remains unidentified. 60 Vbeta and 13 Jbeta primers were used in PCR. Produced via immunoSEQ multiplex PCR; TCRdb's table is partial and in-frame only. The sample has 150,000 to 200,000 clones, less than 90% seen once; the top ten hold around 1.4%. Germline CDR1 LNHDA, CDR2 SQIVND (reference sequence). The CDR3 is made up of 14 amino acids. V was cut by 7 bases and J by 0 bases, with 10 bases left in between. These data originate in a study of cytomegalovirus exposure and HLA in healthy donors. General study points: The study had only CMV serostatus as immune exposure information. Investigators reported approximately 150 TCR beta chains as tied to cytomegalovirus.

The source of this sequence is a girl aged 10 to 17 in good health and CMV-seropositive. The sample consisted of PBMCs. The rearrangement uses TRBV19 and TRBJ2-1; weak D call: TRBD1 (6 bases). The CDR3 loop reads CASNKQGSYNEQFF. CDR3 nucleotide sequence: TGTGCCAGTAACAAACAGGGCTCCTACAATGAGCAGTTCTTC. The full variable domain, completed using reference TRBV19 and TRBJ2-1, is DGGITQSPKYLFRKEGQNVTLSCEQNLNHDAMYWYRQDPGQGLRLIYYSQIVNDFQKGDIAEGYSVSREKKESFPLTVTSAQKNPTAFYLCASNKQGSYNEQFFGPGTRLTVL.